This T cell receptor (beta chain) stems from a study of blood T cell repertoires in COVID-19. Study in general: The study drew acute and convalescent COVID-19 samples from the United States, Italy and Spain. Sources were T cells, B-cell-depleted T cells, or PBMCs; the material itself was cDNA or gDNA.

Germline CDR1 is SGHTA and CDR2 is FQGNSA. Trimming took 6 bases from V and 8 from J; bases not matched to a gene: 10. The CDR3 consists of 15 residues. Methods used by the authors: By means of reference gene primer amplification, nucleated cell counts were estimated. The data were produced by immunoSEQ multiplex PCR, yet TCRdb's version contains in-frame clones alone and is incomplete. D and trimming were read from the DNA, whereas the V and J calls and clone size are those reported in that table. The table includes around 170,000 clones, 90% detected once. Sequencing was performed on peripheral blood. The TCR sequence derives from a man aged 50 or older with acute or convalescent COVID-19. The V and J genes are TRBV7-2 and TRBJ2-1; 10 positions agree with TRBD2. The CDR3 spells CASSGLADNHDEQFF. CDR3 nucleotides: TGTGCCAGCAGTGGACTAGCGGACAACCACGATGAGCAGTTCTTC. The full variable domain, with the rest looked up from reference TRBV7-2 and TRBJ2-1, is GAGVSQSPSNKVTEKGKDVELRCDPISGHTALYWYRQSLGQGLEFLIYFQGNSAPDKSGLPSDRFSAERTGGSVSTLTIQRTQQEDSAVYLCASSGLADNHDEQFFGPGTRLTVL.